What follows is one TCR beta chain and its context. The data were taken from a study of blood T cell repertoires in COVID-19. Study-wide context: Both acute and convalescent COVID-19 samples were obtained from the United States, Italy and Spain. The cDNA or gDNA used as material had been derived from T cells, B-cell-depleted T cells, or PBMCs.

Looked up from germline, CDR1 is SQVTM and CDR2 is ANQGSEA. Trimming cost V 0 bases and J 4 bases; bases outside gene matches: 10. CDR3 size: 17 residues. Per the study methods: From reference gene primer amplification, estimates of nucleated cell counts were derived. Some clones are missing from TCRdb's copy, which holds only in-frame ones; the method was immunoSEQ multiplex PCR. The V and J calls and clone size were taken over from that table, and D and trimming were inferred from the DNA. The repertoire holds about 310,000 clones, with approximately 87% as singletons. Material: peripheral blood. This TCR was recovered from a woman aged 45-59 years who had recovered from COVID-19. The gene calls are TRBV29-1 and TRBJ2-5; 11 bases align to TRBD2. Here the CDR3 reads CSVEDPLAGGPIETQYF. DNA of the CDR3: TGCAGCGTTGAAGATCCGTTAGCGGGGGGGCCGATAGAGACCCAGTACTTC.